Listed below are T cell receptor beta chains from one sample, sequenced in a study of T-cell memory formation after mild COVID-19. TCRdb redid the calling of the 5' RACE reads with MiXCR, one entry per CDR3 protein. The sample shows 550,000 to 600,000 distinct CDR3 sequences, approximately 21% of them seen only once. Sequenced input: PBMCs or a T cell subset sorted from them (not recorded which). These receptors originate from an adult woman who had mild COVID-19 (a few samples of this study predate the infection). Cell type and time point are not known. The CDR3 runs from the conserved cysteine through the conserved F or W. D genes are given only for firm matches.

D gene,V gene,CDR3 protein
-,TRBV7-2,CASSPRRRQKNTEAFF
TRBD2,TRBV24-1,CATSDSGRVTDTQYF
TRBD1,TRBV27,CASSLADRAQTQYF
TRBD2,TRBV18,CASSPRGLAEAEQFF
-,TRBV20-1,CSARAYNTQYF
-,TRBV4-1,CASSQTEGPRAKNIQYF
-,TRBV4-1,CASSQVFLELFF
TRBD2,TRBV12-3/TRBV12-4,CASSLAGGPVEQYF
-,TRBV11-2,CASRRKLAPTSDTQYF
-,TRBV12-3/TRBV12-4,CASRPEGWRLFF
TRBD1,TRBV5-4,CASSPGGTGGNGQFF
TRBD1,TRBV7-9,CASSSGQGVNYEQYF
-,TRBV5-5,CASSPWGTRSSYEQYF
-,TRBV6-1,CASSEMTNTGELFF
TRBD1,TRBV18,CASSPDRAHEQYF
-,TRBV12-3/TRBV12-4,CASSPISEDYHTEAFF
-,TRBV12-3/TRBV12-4,CASSLAMFGEAFF
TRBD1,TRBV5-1,CASSPVYRGSYEQYF
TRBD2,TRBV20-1,CSARDPTSGVNIQYF
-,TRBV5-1,CASSSGGISGELFF
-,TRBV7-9,CASSFPANTEAFF